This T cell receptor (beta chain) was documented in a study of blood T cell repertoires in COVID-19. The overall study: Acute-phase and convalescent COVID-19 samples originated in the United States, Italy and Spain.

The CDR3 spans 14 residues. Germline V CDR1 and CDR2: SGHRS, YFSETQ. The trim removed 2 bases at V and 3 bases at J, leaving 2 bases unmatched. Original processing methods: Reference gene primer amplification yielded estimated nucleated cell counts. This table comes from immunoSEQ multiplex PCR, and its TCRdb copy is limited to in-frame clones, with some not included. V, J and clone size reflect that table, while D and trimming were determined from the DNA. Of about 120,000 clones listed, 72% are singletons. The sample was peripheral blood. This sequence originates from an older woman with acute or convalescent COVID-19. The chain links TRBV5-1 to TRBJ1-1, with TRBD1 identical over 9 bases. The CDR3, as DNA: TGCGCCAGCAGCTTACAGGGGGCGGACACTGAAGCTTTCTTT. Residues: CASSLQGADTEAFF. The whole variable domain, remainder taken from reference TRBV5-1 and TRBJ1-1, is KAGVTQTPRYLIKTRGQQVTLSCSPISGHRSVSWYQQTPGQGLQFLFEYFSETQRNKGNFPGRFSGRQFSNSRSEMNVSTLELGDSALYLCASSLQGADTEAFFGQGTRLTVV.